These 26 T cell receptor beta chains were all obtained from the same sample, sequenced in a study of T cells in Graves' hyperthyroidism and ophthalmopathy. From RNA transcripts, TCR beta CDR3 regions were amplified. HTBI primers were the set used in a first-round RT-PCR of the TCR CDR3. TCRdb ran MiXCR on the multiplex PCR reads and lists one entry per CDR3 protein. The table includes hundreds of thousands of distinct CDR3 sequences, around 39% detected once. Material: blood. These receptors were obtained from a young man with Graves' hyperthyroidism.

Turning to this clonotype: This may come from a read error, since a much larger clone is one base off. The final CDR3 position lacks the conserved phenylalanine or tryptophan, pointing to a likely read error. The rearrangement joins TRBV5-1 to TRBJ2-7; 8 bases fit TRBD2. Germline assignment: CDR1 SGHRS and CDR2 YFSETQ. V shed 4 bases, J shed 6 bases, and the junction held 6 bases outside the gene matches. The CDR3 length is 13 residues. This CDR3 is CASSLATSAEQYL. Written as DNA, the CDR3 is TGCGCCAGCAGCCTAGCGACTAGCGCCGAGCAGTACCTC.

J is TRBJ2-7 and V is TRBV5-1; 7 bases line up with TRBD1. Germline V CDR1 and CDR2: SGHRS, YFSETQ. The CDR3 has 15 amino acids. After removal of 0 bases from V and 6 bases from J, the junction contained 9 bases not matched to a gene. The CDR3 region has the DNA TGCGCCAGCAGCTTGGCGGTGACAGGGCCTATCGAGCAGTACTTC. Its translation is CASSLAVTGPIEQYF.

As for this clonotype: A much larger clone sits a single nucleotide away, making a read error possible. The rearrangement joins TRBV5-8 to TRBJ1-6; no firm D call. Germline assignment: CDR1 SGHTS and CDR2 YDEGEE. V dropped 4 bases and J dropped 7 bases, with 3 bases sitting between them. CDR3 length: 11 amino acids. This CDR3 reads CASSVNSPLHF. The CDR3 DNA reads TGTGCCAGCAGCGTAAATTCACCCCTCCACTTT.

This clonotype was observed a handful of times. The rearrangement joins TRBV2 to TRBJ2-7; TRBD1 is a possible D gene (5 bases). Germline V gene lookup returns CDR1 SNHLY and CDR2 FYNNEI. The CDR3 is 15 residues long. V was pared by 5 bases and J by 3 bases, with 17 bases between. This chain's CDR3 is CASSTPRTSFYEQYF. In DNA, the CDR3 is TGTGCCAGCAGTACCCCCCGGACATCGTTCTACGAGCAGTACTTC.

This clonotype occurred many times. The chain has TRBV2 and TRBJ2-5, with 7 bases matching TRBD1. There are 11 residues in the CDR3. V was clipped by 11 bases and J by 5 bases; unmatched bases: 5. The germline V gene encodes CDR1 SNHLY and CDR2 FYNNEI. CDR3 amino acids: CAVQGMETQYF. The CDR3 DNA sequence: TGTGCCGTACAGGGGATGGAGACCCAGTACTTC.

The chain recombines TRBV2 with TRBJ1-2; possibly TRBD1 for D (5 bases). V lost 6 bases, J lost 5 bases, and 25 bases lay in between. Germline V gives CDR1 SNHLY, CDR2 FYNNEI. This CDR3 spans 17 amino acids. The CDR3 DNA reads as TGTGCCAGCAGGGGTGGGGCGAGGGCGGGTGGTGATTATGGCTACACCTTC. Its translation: CASRGGARAGGDYGYTF.

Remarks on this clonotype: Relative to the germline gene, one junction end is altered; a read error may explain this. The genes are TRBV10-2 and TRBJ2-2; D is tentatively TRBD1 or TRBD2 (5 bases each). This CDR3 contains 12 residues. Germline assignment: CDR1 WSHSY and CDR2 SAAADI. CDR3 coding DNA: TGCGCCAGCAACCAGAACACCAGGGAGCTGTTCTTT. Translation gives CASNQNTRELFF.

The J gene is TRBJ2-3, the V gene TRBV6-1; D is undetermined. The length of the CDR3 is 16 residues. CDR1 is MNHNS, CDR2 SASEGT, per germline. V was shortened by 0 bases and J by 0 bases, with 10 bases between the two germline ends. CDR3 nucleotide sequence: TGTGCCAGCAGTGAAGCCTGGCACCCAAGCACAGATACGCAGTATTTT. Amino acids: CASSEAWHPSTDTQYF.

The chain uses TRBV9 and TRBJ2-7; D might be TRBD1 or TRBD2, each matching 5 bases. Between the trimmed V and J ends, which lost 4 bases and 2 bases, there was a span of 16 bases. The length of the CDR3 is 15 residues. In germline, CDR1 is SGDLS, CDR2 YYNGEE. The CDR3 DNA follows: TGTGCCAGCAGCCCAACCGGGACGTATGCCTACGAGCAGTACTTC. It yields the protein CASSPTGTYAYEQYF. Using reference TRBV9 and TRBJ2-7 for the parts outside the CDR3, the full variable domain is DSGVTQTPKHLITATGQRVTLRCSPRSGDLSVYWYQQSLDQGLQFLIQYYNGEERAKGNILERFSAQQFPDLHSELNLSSLELGDSALYFCASSPTGTYAYEQYFGPGTRLTVT.

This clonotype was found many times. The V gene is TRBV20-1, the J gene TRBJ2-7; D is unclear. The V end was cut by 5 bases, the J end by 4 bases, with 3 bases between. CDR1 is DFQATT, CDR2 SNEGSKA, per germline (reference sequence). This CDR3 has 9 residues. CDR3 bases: TGCAGTGCTTGTTACGAGCAGTACTTC. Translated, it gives CSACYEQYF.

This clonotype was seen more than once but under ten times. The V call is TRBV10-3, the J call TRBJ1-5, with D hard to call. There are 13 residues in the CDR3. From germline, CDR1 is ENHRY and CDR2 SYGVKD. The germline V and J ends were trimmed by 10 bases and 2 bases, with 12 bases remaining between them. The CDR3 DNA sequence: TGTGCCAGCCAGACCTGGGGCAATCAGCCCCAGCATTTT. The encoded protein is CASQTWGNQPQHF.

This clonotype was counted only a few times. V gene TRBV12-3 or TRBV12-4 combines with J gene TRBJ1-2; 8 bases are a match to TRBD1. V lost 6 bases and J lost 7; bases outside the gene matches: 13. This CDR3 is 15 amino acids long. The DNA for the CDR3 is TGTGCCAGCAGCCAAGGTCGGGACAGGAACGCTGGCTACACCTTC. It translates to CASSQGRDRNAGYTF.

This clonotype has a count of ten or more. In nucleotides, the CDR3 is TGTGCCAGCAGCGGAGGACTAGCGGCAGTGGACGAGCAGTACTTC. Protein: CASSGGLAAVDEQYF. The gene calls are TRBV9 and TRBJ2-7; 10 bases are a match to TRBD2. This CDR3 has 15 residues. The germline CDR1 and CDR2 sequences are SGDLS and YYNGEE. Trimming removed 3 bases from V and 5 bases from J; junction bases left unmatched: 8.

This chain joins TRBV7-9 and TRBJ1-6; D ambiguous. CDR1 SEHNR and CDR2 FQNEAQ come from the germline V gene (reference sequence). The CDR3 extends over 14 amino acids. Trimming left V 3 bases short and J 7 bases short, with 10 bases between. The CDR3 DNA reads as TGTGCCAGCAGCTTTACTAGAGAAAATTCACCCCTCCACTTT. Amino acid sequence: CASSFTRENSPLHF.

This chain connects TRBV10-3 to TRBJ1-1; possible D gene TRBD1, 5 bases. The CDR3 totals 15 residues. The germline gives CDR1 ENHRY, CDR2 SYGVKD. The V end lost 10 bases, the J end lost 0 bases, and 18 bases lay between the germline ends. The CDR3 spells CASTDDRLMNTEAFF. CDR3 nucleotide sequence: TGTGCCAGCACCGACGACAGACTCATGAACACTGAAGCTTTCTTT.

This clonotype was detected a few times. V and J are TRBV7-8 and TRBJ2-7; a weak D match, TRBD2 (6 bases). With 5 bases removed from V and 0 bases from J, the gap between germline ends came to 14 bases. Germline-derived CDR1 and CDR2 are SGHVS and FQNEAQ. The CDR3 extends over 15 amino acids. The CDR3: CASSQTYGGSYEQYF. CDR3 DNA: TGTGCCAGCAGCCAGACCTACGGGGGCTCCTACGAGCAGTACTTC.

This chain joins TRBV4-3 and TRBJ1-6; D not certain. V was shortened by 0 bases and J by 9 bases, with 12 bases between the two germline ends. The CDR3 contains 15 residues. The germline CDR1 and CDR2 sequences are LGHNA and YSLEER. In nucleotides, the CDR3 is TGCGCCAGCAGCCAAGAAACCCTACGTGGTTCACCCCTCCACTTT. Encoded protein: CASSQETLRGSPLHF.

The DNA of the CDR3 is TGTGCCAGCAGCCCACGAGGGGCAGGGGCGAAACAAGAGACCCAGTACTTC. Translated: CASSPRGAGAKQETQYF. This rearrangement joins TRBV7-2 to TRBJ2-5, with a weak D call TRBD1 (6 bases). Germline V gene sequence: CDR1 SGHTA, CDR2 FQGNSA. The CDR3 length is 17 residues. V was trimmed by 5 bases and J by 2 bases, leaving 21 bases between them.

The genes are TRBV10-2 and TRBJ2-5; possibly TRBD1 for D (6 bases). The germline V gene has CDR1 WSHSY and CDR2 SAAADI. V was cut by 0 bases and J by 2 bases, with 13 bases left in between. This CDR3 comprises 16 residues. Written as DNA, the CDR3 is TGCGCCAGCAGTGAGTCGCGGGCACAGGGACAAGAGACCCAGTACTTC. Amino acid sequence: CASSESRAQGQETQYF.

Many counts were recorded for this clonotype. CDR3 loop: CASSGSANTGELFF. The CDR3 DNA follows: TGTGCCAGCAGTGGGAGCGCGAACACCGGGGAGCTGTTTTTT. This sequence joins TRBV25-1 and TRBJ2-2, with D unresolved. V lost 4 bases and J lost 0, with 6 bases in between. This CDR3 is built from 14 residues. Germline assignment: CDR1 MGHDK and CDR2 SYGVNS.

The CDR3 is CASVEWREETQYF. As DNA, the CDR3 is TGTGCCAGCGTTGAGTGGAGGGAAGAGACCCAGTACTTC. V usage is TRBV25-1 and J usage is TRBJ2-5; TRBD2 is a possible D gene (6 bases). There are 13 residues in the CDR3. Trimming cost V 8 bases and J 3 bases, with 13 bases left between them. Per the germline V gene, CDR1 is MGHDK and CDR2 is SYGVNS.

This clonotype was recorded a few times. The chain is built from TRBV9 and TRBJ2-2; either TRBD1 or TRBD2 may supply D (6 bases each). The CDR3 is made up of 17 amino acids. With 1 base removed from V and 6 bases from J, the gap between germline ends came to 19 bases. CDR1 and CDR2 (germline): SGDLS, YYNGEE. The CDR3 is CASSVRGNGGKAGELFF. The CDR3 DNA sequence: TGTGCCAGCAGCGTAAGGGGGAACGGGGGAAAAGCCGGGGAGCTGTTTTTT.

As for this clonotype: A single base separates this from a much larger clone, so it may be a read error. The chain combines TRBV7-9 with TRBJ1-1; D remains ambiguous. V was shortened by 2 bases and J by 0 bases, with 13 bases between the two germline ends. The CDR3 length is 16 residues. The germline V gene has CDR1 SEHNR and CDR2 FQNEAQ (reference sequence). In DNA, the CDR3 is TGTGCCAGCAGCTTAAGGTCCATGAACATGAACACTGAAGCTTTCTTT. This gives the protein CASSLRSMNMNTEAFF. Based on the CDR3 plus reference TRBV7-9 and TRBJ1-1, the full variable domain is DTGVSQNPRHKITKRGQNVTFRCDPISEHNRLYWYRQTLGQGPEFLTYFQNEAQLEKSRLLSDRFSAERPKGSFSTLEIQRTEQGDSAMYLCASSLRSMNMNTEAFFGQGTRLTVV.

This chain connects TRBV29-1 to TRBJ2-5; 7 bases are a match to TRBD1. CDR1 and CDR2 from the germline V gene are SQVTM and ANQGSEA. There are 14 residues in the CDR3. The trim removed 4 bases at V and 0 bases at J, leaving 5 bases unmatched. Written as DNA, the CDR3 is TGCAGCGTTGGGGGACAGCGCAACCAAGAGACCCAGTACTTC. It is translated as CSVGGQRNQETQYF. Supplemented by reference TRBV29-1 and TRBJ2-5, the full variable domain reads SAVISQKPSRDICQRGTSLTIQCQVDSQVTMMFWYRQQPGQSLTLIATANQGSEATYESGFVIDKFPISRPNLTFSTLTVSNMSPEDSSIYLCSVGGQRNQETQYFGPGTRLLVL.

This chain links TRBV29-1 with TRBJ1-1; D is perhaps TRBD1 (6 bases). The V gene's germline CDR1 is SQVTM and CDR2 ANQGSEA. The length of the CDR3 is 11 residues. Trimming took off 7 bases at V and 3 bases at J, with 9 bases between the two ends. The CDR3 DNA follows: TGCAGCGCCAGGACAGACACTGAAGCTTTCTTT. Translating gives CSARTDTEAFF.

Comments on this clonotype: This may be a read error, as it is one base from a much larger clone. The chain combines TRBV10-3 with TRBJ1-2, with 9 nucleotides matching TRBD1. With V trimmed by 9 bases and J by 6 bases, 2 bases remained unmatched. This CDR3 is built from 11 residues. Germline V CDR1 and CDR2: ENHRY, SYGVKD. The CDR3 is CAMRDRDGYTF. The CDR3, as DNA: TGTGCCATGAGGGACAGGGATGGCTACACCTTC.